This T cell receptor (beta chain) was found in a study of cytomegalovirus exposure and HLA in healthy donors. Germline loops: CDR1 KGHSH, CDR2 LQKENI. The CDR3 consists of 13 residues. J gave up 2 bases and V 5 bases, and 2 bases lay outside the gene matches. This PCR relied on a set of 60 Vbeta primers and 13 Jbeta primers. The table came from immunoSEQ multiplex PCR; TCRdb's copy has only in-frame clones and leaves some out. The profile shows some 150,000 clones, 82% of them singletons. The chain joins TRBV18 to TRBJ2-7, with 8 bases identical to TRBD2. Sequenced sample: PBMCs. This receptor was identified in a woman between 50 and 59 years old in good health and CMV-seropositive. CDR3 amino acids: CASSAGGPYEQYF. DNA of the CDR3: TGTGCCAGCTCAGCGGGGGGCCCCTACGAGCAGTACTTC.